This entry describes one T cell receptor (beta chain). Its antigen target is currently unknown. No base qualities exist here, and no much larger clone lies one base off it. From V the trimming removes 11 bases and from J it removes 7 bases, while the gene matches leave 11 bases of the junction unaccounted for. CDR3 length: 14 amino acids, cysteine to phenylalanine. Only the CDR3 part of the read is kept: 42 bases, read in frame from the first base. The germline V gene supplies CDR1 MNHNS and CDR2 SASEGT. The source of the sample is a study of CD8 T cells in ankylosing spondylitis (dated by TCRdb to the late 2010s). Turning to the overall study: T cell receptor beta repertoires were profiled in healthy donors and ankylosing spondylitis patients so that disease-linked TCR variants could be found. Samples of peripheral blood were taken, and for ankylosing spondylitis patients, synovial fluid was collected as well. The full study cohort was made up of about two dozen ankylosing spondylitis patients and about a hundred healthy donors. Study-level results and caveats: The disease-linked clones were reported to be significantly enriched in matched synovial fluid samples from ankylosing spondylitis patients. Some of the motif variants had been reported before in the synovial fluid and blood of reactive arthritis patients, a finding that suggests common disease-initiation mechanisms. A TCR beta motif made up of about eight highly homologous amino acid variants appeared to be characteristic of blood from ankylosing spondylitis patients. The disease-linked clones showed a CD8+ phenotype and occurred at relatively low frequencies in peripheral blood.

Sequencing relied on an Illumina HiSeq 2500. TCR beta libraries were prepared by quantitative 5'-RACE with molecular barcodes. The original methods were these. To identify disease-linked TCR variants, a new computational method was used, one built on a probabilistic model of VDJ rearrangement. TCRdb reworked the public reads: Q25 trimming with fastp, MiXCR clone assembly, productive beta chains retained. Rows merge per CDR3 protein into single entries with the most common DNA and genes. These V and J calls derive from TCRdb rather than the authors' analysis. The sample records approximately 240,000 distinct CDR3 sequences, 20% to 30% of which are singletons. The leading ten clones occupy roughly 0.6% of the sample.

Sequencing was carried out using blood, either unsorted or a sorted T cell fraction (not recorded which). The receptor was isolated from a male donor with ankylosing spondylitis or in good health (not recorded which). The chain is encoded by TRBV6-1 joined to TRBJ2-2; TRBD2 matches 9 bases in the middle. The nucleotide sequence is given as TGTGCCTCCGGTGCGGGGGGGCATGGCGGGGAGCTGTTTTTT. This is translated as CASGAGGHGGELFF.